This TCR beta chain was captured in a study of T cells in Graves' hyperthyroidism and ophthalmopathy. The table lists this clonotype with many counts. TCR beta CDR3 region amplification was performed from RNA transcripts. HTBI primers were employed in a first-round RT-PCR of the TCR CDR3. Each CDR3 protein is one row after TCRdb ran MiXCR on the multiplex PCR reads. The table includes hundreds of thousands of distinct CDR3 sequences, about a sixth detected once. The authors took PBMCs from roughly 9.3 ml fresh peripheral blood. The origin of this receptor is a woman in her thirties or forties with Graves' ophthalmopathy. Sequencing input: blood.

This CDR3 is CASRGQGTGANVLTF. The CDR3 DNA reads TGTGCCAGCAGGGGACAGGGTACTGGGGCCAACGTCCTGACTTTC. This chain links TRBV28 with TRBJ2-6; TRBD1 matches 9 bases. The ends lost 6 bases at V and 2 bases at J; junction bases unmatched: 2. The germline gives CDR1 MDHEN, CDR2 SYDVKM. The CDR3 has 15 residues.